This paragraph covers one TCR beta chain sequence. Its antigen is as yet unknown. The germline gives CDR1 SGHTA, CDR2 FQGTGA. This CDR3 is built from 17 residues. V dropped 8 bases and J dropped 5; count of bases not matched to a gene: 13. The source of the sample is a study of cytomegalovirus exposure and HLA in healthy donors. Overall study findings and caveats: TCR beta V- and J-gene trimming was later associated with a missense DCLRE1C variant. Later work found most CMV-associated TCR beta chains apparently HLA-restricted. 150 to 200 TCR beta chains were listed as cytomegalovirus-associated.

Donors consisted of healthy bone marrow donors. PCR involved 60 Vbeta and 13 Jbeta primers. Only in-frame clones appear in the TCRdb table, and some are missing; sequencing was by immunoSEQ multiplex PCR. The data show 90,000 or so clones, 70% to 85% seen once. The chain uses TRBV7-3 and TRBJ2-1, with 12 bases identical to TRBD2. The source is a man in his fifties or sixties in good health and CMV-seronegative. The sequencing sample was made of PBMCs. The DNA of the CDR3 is TGTGCCAGCGCCCGAGGGCTAGCGGGAGGGAATGACAATGAGCAGTTCTTC. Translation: CASARGLAGGNDNEQFF. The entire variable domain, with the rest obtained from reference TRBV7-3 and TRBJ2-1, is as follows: GAGVSQTPSNKVTEKGKYVELRCDPISGHTALYWYRQSLGQGPEFLIYFQGTGAADDSGLPNDRFFAVRPEGSVSTLKIQRTERGDSAVYLCASARGLAGGNDNEQFFGPGTRLTVL.